This T cell receptor beta chain was sequenced during a study of T cells after yellow fever vaccination. This clonotype was counted only a few times. The germline CDR1 and CDR2 sequences are MNHEY and SVGAGI. This CDR3 has 14 amino acids. J was trimmed by 7 bases and V by 6 bases; bases with no gene match: 4. TCRdb analysed the 5' RACE reads with MiXCR anew, one entry per CDR3 protein. The table lists around 250,000 distinct CDR3 sequences, 5.2% of them singletons. This chain joins TRBV6-5 and TRBJ1-6, with 9 bases aligning to TRBD1. The source was CD4+ T cells sorted from PBMCs, collected on the day of the yellow fever booster vaccination. The clonotype comes from a man between 18 and 29 years old who received the YFV17D yellow fever vaccine. CDR3 sequence (DNA): TGTGCCAGCAGGCTGACAGGGGGGAATTCACCCCTCCACTTT. It encodes CASRLTGGNSPLHF.